This entry lists 2 T cell receptor beta chains sequenced from one sample in a study of blood T cells in healthy people across ages. Primers used in a second PCR of roughly 7 to 12 cycles were a sample-barcoded 5' primer and a J-beta primer mix. TCRdb itself ran the 5' RACE reads through MiXCR, one entry per CDR3 protein. The data hold 650,000 to 950,000 distinct CDR3 sequences, with about 42% observed a single time. Sequencing was performed on blood. The receptors come from a man aged 60 to 69 in good health.

This clonotype was counted between two and nine times. V is TRBV20-1 and J is TRBJ2-7, with 10 nucleotides matching TRBD2. With V trimmed by 1 base and J by 2 bases, 2 bases remained unmatched. The CDR3 runs to 14 residues. Looked up from germline, CDR1 is DFQATT and CDR2 is SNEGSKA (reference sequence). The CDR3 sequence: CSARASGGTYEQYF. Written as DNA, the CDR3 is TGCAGTGCTAGAGCTAGCGGGGGCACCTACGAGCAGTACTTC.

V and J are TRBV11-2 and TRBJ1-1; TRBD1 matches at 7 bases. V lost 5 bases, J lost 6 bases, and 12 bases stayed unmatched. The germline V gene has CDR1 SGHAT and CDR2 FQNNGV. The CDR3 is 15 residues long. CDR3 region: CASSPRTGPYSEAFF. The CDR3 DNA sequence: TGTGCCAGCAGCCCAAGGACAGGCCCCTACTCTGAAGCTTTCTTT.